This T cell receptor beta chain emerged from a study of blood T cell repertoires in COVID-19. In the source study's methods: Amplification of reference gene primers was used by the study to estimate nucleated cell counts. Assay: immunoSEQ multiplex PCR; the TCRdb copy retains only in-frame clones and omits some. V, J and clone size reflect that table, while D and trimming were determined from the DNA. The sample holds roughly 250,000 clones, around 89% seen once. The specimen was PBMCs or T cells enriched from blood (not recorded which). The origin of this receptor is a woman between 35 and 50 years old with acute COVID-19.

The chain's CDR3 is CASSYPMGGSSYNEQFF. The CDR3, as DNA: TGTGCCAGCAGTTACCCCATGGGGGGTAGCTCCTACAATGAGCAGTTCTTC. This chain connects TRBV6-2 or TRBV6-3 to TRBJ2-1; tentatively, D is TRBD2 (6 bases). V shed 2 bases and J shed 0 bases, with 14 bases lying between them. The CDR3 runs to 17 residues. Germline values: CDR1 MNHEY, CDR2 SVGEGT.